This is a list of T cell receptor beta chains from one sample in a study of human T cells and chemical hapten exposure. Via MiXCR, TCRdb re-called the RACE reads, giving one row per CDR3 protein. Among 380,000 or so distinct CDR3 sequences, around 5.5% were seen once, and the ten largest hold around 8%. This sample comprised whole blood, obtained in connection with sensitization to the hapten diphenylcyclopropenone (DPC). The receptors were gathered from a woman aged 18-29 years with alopecia areata. Some clones in this sample may be carry-over from other donors' samples. The CDR3 runs from the conserved cysteine through the conserved F or W. D genes are given only for firm matches. The size field is filled for only some rows; it gives once, few, many or a size class.

.,TRBJ2-3,TRBV12-5,TRBD1,14,CASGPGQGADTQYF,TGTGCTAGTGGTCCAGGACAGGGGGCAGATACGCAGTATTTT
many,TRBJ2-3,TRBV7-2,.,15,CASSKGPIATDTQYF,TGTGCCAGCAGCAAAGGACCTATCGCCACAGATACGCAGTATTTT
many,TRBJ2-2,TRBV7-8,TRBD2,15,CASSLAGVNTGELFF,TGTGCCAGCAGCCTAGCGGGGGTAAACACCGGGGAGCTGTTTTTT
many,TRBJ2-3,TRBV6-5,.,14,CASRGARGTDTQYF,TGTGCCAGCAGAGGGGCCAGGGGCACAGATACGCAGTATTTT
.,TRBJ1-6,TRBV28,.,13,CASSRQVNSPLHF,TGTGCCAGCAGTCGGCAGGTCAATTCACCCCTCCACTTT
many,TRBJ2-3,TRBV7-9,.,14,CASSLGTAEDTQYF,TGTGCCAGCAGCTTAGGAACAGCGGAGGATACGCAGTATTTT
few,TRBJ1-6,TRBV6-5,.,14,CASSYSRVNSPLHF,TGTGCCAGCAGTTATTCCAGGGTAAATTCACCCCTCCACTTT
.,TRBJ1-2,TRBV4-1,.,14,CASSQPGRYYGYTF,TGCGCCAGCAGCCAACCGGGACGCTATTATGGCTACACCTTC
.,TRBJ1-4,TRBV28,TRBD1,17,CASSPRTGISANEKLFF,TGTGCCAGCAGTCCCCGGACAGGGATCTCGGCTAATGAAAAACTGTTTTTT
many,TRBJ1-5,TRBV5-6,.,16,CASSRLAGGKHQPQHF,TGTGCCAGCAGCCGTTTGGCGGGTGGGAAGCATCAGCCCCAGCATTTT
many,TRBJ1-1,TRBV3-1,.,14,CASSPGRGRTEAFF,TGTGCCAGCAGCCCTGGACGGGGGAGGACTGAAGCTTTCTTT
.,TRBJ2-7,TRBV9,.,13,CASSEGAAYEQYF,TGTGCCAGCAGCGAAGGGGCCGCCTACGAGCAGTACTTC
.,TRBJ1-2,TRBV7-8,TRBD1,14,CASGSFGQGYGYTF,TGTGCCAGCGGTTCGTTCGGACAGGGCTATGGCTACACCTTC
many,TRBJ2-1,TRBV3-1,TRBD2,14,CASSQDSGGNEQFF,TGTGCCAGCAGCCAAGATTCGGGGGGGAATGAGCAGTTCTTC
.,TRBJ2-7,TRBV3-1,TRBD2,16,CASSHLGLALIYEQYF,TGTGCCAGCAGCCATCTCGGACTAGCGCTGATCTACGAGCAGTACTTC
few,TRBJ2-2,TRBV20-1,TRBD2,17,CSARGLAGTSVTGELFF,TGCAGTGCTAGAGGACTAGCGGGGACCTCCGTCACCGGGGAGCTGTTTTTT
many,TRBJ2-5,TRBV20-1,TRBD1,18,CSASPLETGQEIQETQYF,TGCAGTGCTAGTCCCCTCGAGACCGGACAGGAGATACAAGAGACCCAGTACTTC
few,TRBJ2-5,TRBV5-1,.,15,CASSPSAADQETQYF,TGCGCCAGCAGCCCCTCCGCGGCAGATCAAGAGACCCAGTACTTC
many,TRBJ1-5,TRBV12-3/TRBV12-4,.,15,CASRGGRDSNQPQHF,TGTGCCAGCAGGGGGGGACGGGATAGCAATCAGCCCCAGCATTTT
many,TRBJ2-4,TRBV20-1,.,12,CSASQGPDIQYF,TGCAGTGCTAGTCAGGGGCCGGACATTCAGTACTTC
many,TRBJ1-6,TRBV20-1,.,16,CSARNSQGRDNSPLHF,TGCAGTGCAAGAAATTCACAGGGAAGAGATAATTCACCCCTCCACTTT
many,TRBJ2-3,TRBV7-9,.,16,CASSSSTRSTADTQYF,TGTGCCAGCAGCTCCTCGACTAGATCAACTGCAGATACGCAGTATTTT
many,TRBJ1-5,TRBV29-1,.,13,CSVVAGAPPAQHF,TGCAGCGTTGTGGCAGGGGCGCCCCCAGCCCAGCATTTT
many,TRBJ1-1,TRBV6-2/TRBV6-3,TRBD1,15,CASRSLTGLNTEAFF,TGTGCCAGCAGATCGTTGACAGGGCTGAACACTGAAGCTTTCTTT
.,TRBJ2-5,TRBV6-6,.,15,CASSYGATIQETQYF,TGTGCCAGCAGTTACGGGGCGACTATCCAAGAGACCCAGTACTTC
many,TRBJ2-1,TRBV19,.,15,CASSDIGTGGGEQFF,TGTGCCAGTAGTGACATAGGAACGGGTGGGGGTGAGCAGTTCTTC
many,TRBJ2-2,TRBV4-3,.,16,CASSQDGQGYAGELFF,TGCGCCAGCAGCCAAGATGGGCAGGGTTACGCCGGGGAGCTGTTTTTT
many,TRBJ1-1,TRBV5-4,TRBD1,14,CASSPDRGGTEAFF,TGTGCCAGCAGTCCGGACAGGGGCGGCACTGAAGCTTTCTTT
many,TRBJ1-2,TRBV9,.,13,CASSFTTYYGYTF,TGTGCCAGCAGCTTTACGACCTACTATGGCTACACCTTC
few,TRBJ2-1,TRBV20-1,.,16,CSAGPFEVSSYNEQFF,TGCAGTGCCGGTCCTTTTGAAGTCAGCTCCTACAATGAGCAGTTCTTC
few,TRBJ2-3,TRBV6-5,.,16,CASSYSLGGVTDTQYF,TGTGCCAGCAGTTATTCCCTTGGCGGAGTTACAGATACGCAGTATTTT
few,TRBJ2-3,TRBV6-1,TRBD1,14,CASSEDRGPDTQYF,TGTGCCAGCAGTGAAGACAGGGGACCAGATACGCAGTATTTT
.,TRBJ2-3,TRBV19,TRBD2,16,CASSNPRRGNTDTQYF,TGTGCCAGTAGTAATCCTCGGCGGGGGAACACAGATACGCAGTATTTT
many,TRBJ2-7,TRBV10-3,.,12,CAISEPREEQYF,TGTGCCATCAGTGAACCCCGGGAGGAGCAGTACTTC
few,TRBJ2-1,TRBV13,TRBD2,18,CASSSSEPTSGATLGGFF,TGTGCCAGCAGCTCCTCCGAACCGACTAGCGGGGCTACCCTTGGAGGGTTCTTC
.,TRBJ1-1,TRBV5-1,TRBD1,14,CASSAVRGQDEAFF,TGCGCCAGCAGCGCGGTTAGGGGGCAGGATGAAGCTTTCTTT
.,TRBJ2-7,TRBV3-1,.,16,CASSPDRQESSYEQYF,TGTGCCAGCAGCCCTGACCGACAGGAATCCTCCTACGAGCAGTACTTC
few,TRBJ2-3,TRBV6-6,TRBD2,16,CASIPGRGGPIGTQYF,TGTGCCAGCATCCCGGGGCGGGGGGGCCCCATTGGTACGCAGTATTTT
many,TRBJ1-1,TRBV7-2,.,14,CASSSRRMNTEAFF,TGTGCCAGCAGCTCACGCCGCATGAACACTGAAGCTTTCTTT
.,TRBJ1-4,TRBV20-1,.,11,CSARTNEKLFF,TGCAGTGCTAGAACGAATGAAAAACTGTTTTTT
.,TRBJ1-5,TRBV5-6,.,16,CASSLGTDLRTQPQHF,TGTGCCAGCAGCTTGGGGACGGACCTCCGAACTCAGCCCCAGCATTTT
.,TRBJ1-2,TRBV6-5,TRBD1,14,CASSSGQSTYGYTF,TGTGCCAGCAGTTCGGGACAGTCGACCTATGGCTACACCTTC
many,TRBJ2-4,TRBV5-1,TRBD2,16,CASSLAGLGGFGIQYF,TGCGCCAGCAGCCTCGCGGGACTAGGAGGTTTTGGCATTCAGTACTTC
few,TRBJ2-6,TRBV3-1,.,17,CASSRGLTASGANVLTF,TGTGCCAGCAGCCGTGGACTCACGGCCTCTGGGGCCAACGTCCTGACTTTC
.,TRBJ1-1,TRBV3-1,.,18,CASSQTLYPRDMNTEAFF,TGTGCCAGCAGCCAAACCCTTTATCCCAGGGATATGAACACTGAAGCTTTCTTT
.,TRBJ1-6,TRBV7-9,.,19,CASSTRQSVPNSYNSPLHF,TGTGCCAGCAGCACCCGACAGTCAGTACCGAACTCCTATAATTCACCCCTCCACTTT
few,TRBJ2-2,TRBV4-2,TRBD1,13,CASSQRDSGELFF,TGTGCCAGCAGCCAACGGGACAGCGGGGAGCTGTTTTTT
many,TRBJ2-4,TRBV16,.,12,CASSQNRNIQYF,TGTGCCAGCAGCCAAAACAGGAACATTCAGTACTTC
few,TRBJ2-5,TRBV6-6,.,11,CALGPQETQYF,TGTGCCTTGGGGCCACAAGAGACCCAGTACTTC
many,TRBJ1-4,TRBV12-3/TRBV12-4,TRBD1,16,CASRGDRERLGEKLFF,TGTGCCAGTAGGGGGGACAGGGAGCGGTTGGGAGAAAAACTGTTTTTT
many,TRBJ2-3,TRBV7-2,.,16,CASSLYTERGTDTQYF,TGTGCCAGCAGCCTATACACCGAAAGGGGCACAGATACGCAGTATTTT
many,TRBJ2-6,TRBV5-1,TRBD1,16,CASSIDRGPGANVLTF,TGCGCCAGCAGCATAGACAGGGGGCCTGGGGCCAACGTCCTGACTTTC
many,TRBJ1-6,TRBV11-2,.,14,CASSPSRGRSPLHF,TGTGCCAGCAGCCCATCCAGGGGACGATCACCCCTCCACTTT
many,TRBJ1-2,TRBV7-3,.,13,CASSPDINYGYTF,TGTGCCAGCAGCCCCGACATTAACTATGGCTACACCTTC